These 3 T cell receptor beta chains were all obtained from the same sample, sequenced in a study of naive and memory T cell subsets. Both TRBC1 and TRBC2 were covered by a beta constant-region primer of two equimolar oligonucleotides. TCRdb re-analysed the UMI-ligation and nested PCR reads in MiXCR, keeping a single row per CDR3 protein. Found here are some 150,000 distinct CDR3 sequences, around 15% of them singletons; the top ten hold 0.14% to 0.15%. Sequencing input: naive CD4+ T cells from blood. These receptors were obtained from a human donor in good health.

V usage is TRBV7-8 and J usage is TRBJ1-2, with TRBD1 as a possible D gene (6 bases). The CDR3 consists of 13 residues. V was trimmed by 5 bases and J by 4 bases, leaving 11 bases between them. The germline gives CDR1 SGHVS, CDR2 FQNEAQ. The CDR3 here is CASSPWTAYGYTF. In DNA form, the CDR3 reads TGTGCCAGCAGCCCCTGGACAGCCTATGGCTACACCTTC.

The chain links TRBV12-3 or TRBV12-4 to TRBJ2-3; D perhaps matches TRBD1 (6 bases). This CDR3 is built from 13 residues. The V and J ends lost 5 bases and 1 base respectively, with 7 bases between them. The CDR3 here is CASSHRGTDTQYF. The CDR3 region has the DNA TGTGCCAGCAGTCACAGGGGCACAGATACGCAGTATTTT.

This chain links TRBV30 with TRBJ2-1; D assignment may be TRBD1 or TRBD2 (5 bases each). The germline V gene has CDR1 GTSNPN and CDR2 SVGIG (reference sequence). CDR3 length: 16 amino acids. Trimming removed 1 base at V and 8 bases at J, with 21 bases between. This chain's CDR3 is CAWSGSGRPSPHEQFF. The CDR3 DNA reads as TGTGCCTGGAGTGGATCAGGGAGACCCTCTCCCCATGAGCAGTTCTTC.